Below, 29 T cell receptor beta chains from the same sample are listed, as sequenced in a study of T cells expressing NK-cell markers. Using the 5' RACE reads, TCRdb records one entry per CDR3 protein without DNA. The listing contains approximately 380,000 distinct CDR3 sequences. Sequenced material: blood T cells: a sorted CD56 or NKG2C T cell subset, CD4+ or CD8+ T cells, or bulk PBMC T cells (not recorded which). The receptors were gathered from a man aged 18 to 69 in good health.

The CDR3 is CASSPTDKKNIQYF. The chain recombines TRBV11-2 with TRBJ2-4. CDR1 and CDR2 from the germline V gene are SGHAT and FQNNGV. This CDR3 contains 14 residues.

The V and J genes are TRBV11-2 and TRBJ1-1; the TRBD1 assignment by TCRdb is unverifiable without DNA. The CDR3 length is 15 residues. The germline V gene has CDR1 SGHAT and CDR2 FQNNGV. CDR3 residues: CASRIGRGFHTEAFF.

The rearrangement links TRBV15 to TRBJ2-2; the D call from TCRdb, TRBD1, cannot be confirmed without DNA. The CDR3 contains 15 residues. Germline values: CDR1 LNHNV, CDR2 YYDKDF (reference sequence). The CDR3 here is CATSRAPGMGGELFF. Drawing the rest from reference TRBV15 and TRBJ2-2, the complete variable domain is DAMVIQNPRYQVTQFGKPVTLSCSQTLNHNVMYWYQQKSSQAPKLLFHYYDKDFNNEADTPDNFQSRRPNTSFCFLDIRSPGLGDTAMYLCATSRAPGMGGELFFGEGSRLTVL.

The chain uses TRBV7-6 and TRBJ1-5. The CDR3 extends over 15 amino acids. Germline lookup yields CDR1 SGHVS and CDR2 FNYEAQ. CDR3 sequence: CASSLLGFTNQPQHF. The full variable domain, its missing parts supplied by reference TRBV7-6 and TRBJ1-5, is GAGVSQSPRYKVTKRGQDVALRCDPISGHVSLYWYRQALGQGPEFLTYFNYEAQQDKSGLPNDRFSAERPEGSISTLTIQRTEQRDSAMYRCASSLLGFTNQPQHFGDGTRLSIL.

The chain uses TRBV5-4 and TRBJ2-2. The germline CDR1 and CDR2 sequences are SGHNT and YYREEE (reference sequence). This CDR3 has 16 residues. This chain's CDR3 is CASSLAAAQNTGELFF.

V usage is TRBV4-1 and J usage is TRBJ1-1; TCRdb's D call of TRBD1 is untestable without DNA. Per germline, CDR1 MGHRA and CDR2 YSYEKL. The CDR3 extends over 15 amino acids. CDR3 residues: CASSHPLGGNTEAFF.

The chain carries TRBV6-1 and TRBJ1-1; TCRdb's D gene call, TRBD1, goes unchecked for lack of DNA. This CDR3 has 15 amino acids. The germline V gene has CDR1 MNHNS and CDR2 SASEGT. The CDR3 sequence: CAIRRGGGMNTEAFF.

This chain uses TRBV7-8 with TRBJ2-7; TCRdb picks TRBD2, but there is no DNA to check that call. In germline, CDR1 is SGHVS, CDR2 FQNEAQ. The CDR3 sequence is 15 residues long. CDR3 amino acids: CASSSTSGGAGEQYF.

The V call is TRBV3-1, the J call TRBJ1-2; TCRdb proposes TRBD1, but this gene call is untestable without DNA. This CDR3 spans 16 amino acids. CDR1 is LGHDT and CDR2 is YNNKEL in the germline V gene (reference sequence). CDR3 sequence: CASSQGFLAGAGGYTF.

The chain uses TRBV18 and TRBJ1-1; without DNA, the TCRdb call of TRBD1 cannot be checked. The CDR3 spans 15 residues. Germline V CDR1 and CDR2: KGHSH, LQKENI. The CDR3 spells CASSPTGQWNTEAFF. The full variable domain, in which reference TRBV18 and TRBJ1-1 provide the parts outside the CDR3, is NAGVMQNPRHLVRRRGQEARLRCSPMKGHSHVYWYRQLPEEGLKFMVYLQKENIIDESGMPKERFSAEFPKEGPSILRIQQVVRGDSAAYFCASSPTGQWNTEAFFGQGTRLTVV.

The chain carries TRBV6-1 and TRBJ2-5; the D gene TCRdb calls, TRBD1, cannot be checked with no DNA. Germline V CDR1 and CDR2: MNHNS, SASEGT. CDR3 size: 13 residues. CDR3 residues: CASSLSWGGTQYF.

This rearrangement joins TRBV29-1 to TRBJ2-7; TCRdb's assignment of TRBD2 cannot be checked, as there is no DNA. CDR1 and CDR2 (germline): SQVTM, ANQGSEA. The CDR3 is 15 residues long. Here the CDR3 reads CSVDRPLRSSYEQYF.

V is TRBV6-6 and J is TRBJ1-2. The germline V gene encodes CDR1 MNHNY and CDR2 SVGAGI (reference sequence). The CDR3 is 13 amino acids. CDR3 sequence: CASSPTPNYGYTF.

The J gene is TRBJ2-7, the V gene TRBV10-3; checking the TCRdb D call of TRBD2 is not possible without DNA. Germline V lookup: CDR1 ENHRY, CDR2 SYGVKD. This CDR3 is 13 amino acids long. The CDR3 protein is CAISAGNIGEQYF.

V and J are TRBV20-1 and TRBJ1-2. The CDR3 spans 15 residues. Germline lookup yields CDR1 DFQATT and CDR2 SNEGSKA (reference sequence). CDR3 residues: CSARDFAGESNGYTF.

The chain is built from TRBV20-1 and TRBJ2-1; TCRdb lists TRBD1, though no DNA is available to test this call. From germline, CDR1 is DFQATT and CDR2 SNEGSKA (reference sequence). CDR3 length: 15 residues. The CDR3 sequence is CSTRPLSRGTNEQFF.

This chain links TRBV6-1 with TRBJ2-7; TCRdb proposes TRBD1, but this gene call is untestable without DNA. The CDR3 runs 14 residues. Germline values: CDR1 MNHNS, CDR2 SASEGT. The CDR3 loop is CASRPSGGADEQYF.

The V gene is TRBV18, the J gene TRBJ2-3; TCRdb gives TRBD2 as the D gene, but with no DNA this cannot be confirmed. Germline-derived CDR1 and CDR2 are KGHSH and LQKENI. CDR3 size: 17 residues. This chain's CDR3 is CASSPSLAGPTTDTQYF.

This chain joins TRBV5-1 and TRBJ2-5; TCRdb outputs TRBD2, but without DNA this stays unchecked. The V gene's germline CDR1 is SGHRS and CDR2 YFSETQ. The CDR3 contains 16 residues. CDR3: CASSAGTSGGSETQYF.

The chain links TRBV3-1 to TRBJ1-4; as DNA is missing, the TRBD1 call by TCRdb cannot be tested. Germline CDR1 and CDR2: LGHDT and YNNKEL (reference sequence). This CDR3 has 14 amino acids. The CDR3 protein is CASSYRGQNEKLFF.

V usage is TRBV28 and J usage is TRBJ2-7; the D gene TCRdb calls, TRBD2, cannot be checked with no DNA. This CDR3 is 15 amino acids long. CDR1 and CDR2 (germline): MDHEN, SYDVKM. The CDR3: CASIAGTSGAYEQYF.

V gene TRBV19 combines with J gene TRBJ2-7; TCRdb's D call, TRBD2, is unchecked because there is no DNA. The CDR3 runs 14 residues. The germline V gene encodes CDR1 LNHDA and CDR2 SQIVND (reference sequence). The chain's CDR3 is CASSSGTSVYEQYF.

The rearrangement uses TRBV6-1 and TRBJ1-6; the TRBD1 assignment by TCRdb is unverifiable without DNA. The CDR3 runs to 14 residues. CDR1 and CDR2 (germline): MNHNS, SASEGT. CDR3 in amino acids: CASSTGGYNSPLHF.

The chain employs TRBV27 and TRBJ2-5; TCRdb indicates TRBD1, and absent DNA this call remains unverified. Per the germline V gene, CDR1 is MNHEY and CDR2 is SMNVEV (reference sequence). The length of the CDR3 is 16 residues. The CDR3 sequence is CASSSSRGSGVETQYF.

The CDR3 reads CASSPQRDRVNEQFF. The J gene is TRBJ2-1, the V gene TRBV7-3; absent DNA, TCRdb's TRBD1 call cannot be checked. The CDR3 is made up of 15 amino acids. Germline CDR1 and CDR2: SGHTA and FQGTGA.

The chain combines TRBV12-3 or TRBV12-4 with TRBJ1-6; TCRdb outputs TRBD1, but without DNA this stays unchecked. This CDR3 comprises 15 residues. The CDR3 here is CASRKDRGLSSPLHF.

The chain couples TRBV7-9 to TRBJ2-2; TCRdb lists TRBD2, though no DNA is available to test this call. CDR3 size: 17 residues. Germline lookup yields CDR1 SEHNR and CDR2 FQNEAQ (reference sequence). CDR3 in amino acids: CASSRLLAGGRTGELFF.

V gene TRBV2 combines with J gene TRBJ1-2; the TCRdb call, TRBD1, lacks DNA for checking. The CDR3 length is 15 residues. Germline values: CDR1 SNHLY, CDR2 FYNNEI. CDR3 amino acids: CASSPDPKNLHGYTF.

CDR3 loop: CASSMGRPQETQYF. This chain connects TRBV2 to TRBJ2-5; TCRdb outputs TRBD2, but without DNA this stays unchecked. From germline, CDR1 is SNHLY and CDR2 FYNNEI. This CDR3 has 14 residues.